This TCR beta chain was captured by sequencing in a study of somatic mutations in cytotoxic T cells in rheumatoid arthritis. Findings and caveats of the study: Patients with rheumatoid arthritis did not differ significantly from age-matched healthy controls in CD8+ T-cell clonality.

CDR1 and CDR2 from the germline V gene are SGDLS and YYNGEE. The CDR3 contains 14 residues. V was shortened by 2 bases and J by 5 bases, with 10 bases between the two germline ends. In the case of this clone: The antigen remains unidentified.

Per the original data handling: Patient-derived CD8+ clones with a size above 1% showed rare matches to published virus-specific TCRB sequences. Generated by immunoSEQ multiplex PCR, the TCRdb table keeps only in-frame clones and is missing some. V and J calls and clone size follow that table, whereas D and trimming were derived from the DNA. The sample yields some 11,000 clones, about 69% seen once. The chain is built from TRBV9 and TRBJ1-4; D is perhaps TRBD1 (5 bases). The source material was CD8+ T cells sorted from blood. The receptor's source is an adult with rheumatoid arthritis. Written as DNA, the CDR3 is TGTGCCAGCAGCGTTGGGGGACTCAATGAAAAACTGTTTTTT. This sequence encodes CASSVGGLNEKLFF.